The 9 T cell receptor beta chains below were found in one sample sequenced in a study of T cells in Graves' hyperthyroidism and ophthalmopathy. TCR beta CDR3 sequences were amplified from RNA transcripts. The TCR CDR3 was amplified in a first-round RT-PCR using the HTBI primer set. TCRdb redid the calling of the multiplex PCR reads with MiXCR, one entry per CDR3 protein. The repertoire has over 250,000 distinct CDR3 sequences, about 25% of them found once; the top ten carry about 30%. Sequenced material: blood. The receptors stem from a man aged 40-50 years with Graves' hyperthyroidism that later progressed to Graves' ophthalmopathy.

This clonotype showed up just a few times. This chain's CDR3 is CASSQAPPRGRGNTIYF. The DNA for the CDR3 is TGCGCCAGCAGCCAGGCCCCACCCAGGGGGCGCGGAAACACCATATATTTT. The chain combines TRBV4-1 with TRBJ1-3; 8 nucleotides agree with TRBD1. This CDR3 is 17 amino acids long. J gave up 4 bases and V 3 bases, and 11 bases lay outside the gene matches. Germline V gives CDR1 MGHRA, CDR2 YSYEKL.

The sample holds many counts of this clonotype. The chain recombines TRBV28 with TRBJ1-2; the D gene is possibly TRBD1 (5 bases). The germline gives CDR1 MDHEN, CDR2 SYDVKM. The germline V and J ends were trimmed by 5 bases and 8 bases, with 12 bases remaining between them. The CDR3 extends over 12 amino acids. In DNA form, the CDR3 reads TGTGCCAGCAGTAGCTCAGGGCAGGGCTACACCTTC. This encodes CASSSSGQGYTF.

The sample holds many counts of this clonotype. The chain carries TRBV20-1 and TRBJ2-7; a possible D gene is TRBD2 (6 bases). The ends were cut back, 3 bases at V and 5 bases at J, with 14 bases in the middle. Germline V gene data show CDR1 as DFQATT and CDR2 as SNEGSKA (reference sequence). The CDR3 has 13 amino acids. The CDR3 region has the DNA TGCAGTGCTAGCACCGGGAGAGACCACGAGCAGTACTTC. Translating it yields CSASTGRDHEQYF.

This clonotype occurred many times. The CDR3 sequence: CSAREIKGQRAFF. The CDR3 DNA reads TGCAGTGCTAGAGAAATTAAGGGACAGAGGGCTTTCTTT. The rearrangement joins TRBV20-1 to TRBJ1-1; 7 positions match TRBD1. The germline V gene encodes CDR1 DFQATT and CDR2 SNEGSKA (reference sequence). The CDR3 runs to 13 residues. J lost 11 bases, V lost 0 bases, and 9 bases had no gene match.

Details on this clonotype: It may be a read error: a sequence one base away is much more abundant. The CDR3: CASSPHSGLAGQYKQYF. DNA for the CDR3: TGTGCCAGCAGCCCCCACTCGGGACTAGCGGGGCAGTACAAGCAGTACTTC. This chain joins TRBV11-1 and TRBJ2-7; 13 nucleotides agree with TRBD2. The germline CDR1 and CDR2 sequences are SGHAT and FQDESV (reference sequence). The CDR3 totals 17 residues. V was clipped by 5 bases and J by 8 bases; unmatched bases: 15.

This clonotype was seen at least ten times. V and J are TRBV12-3 or TRBV12-4 and TRBJ2-7; 12 bases are a match to TRBD2. The J segment lost 4 bases and the V segment lost 6 bases, leaving 7 bases of the junction unmatched. The CDR3 length is 15 residues. This chain's CDR3 is CASRPGLAGLYEQYF. In DNA, the CDR3 is TGTGCCAGCAGACCCGGACTAGCGGGATTGTACGAGCAGTACTTC.

This clonotype was seen a few times. The rearrangement joins TRBV2 to TRBJ2-5, with D perhaps assigned TRBD1 or TRBD2 (5 bases each). Germline assignment: CDR1 SNHLY and CDR2 FYNNEI. Between the trimmed V and J ends, which lost 3 bases and 2 bases, there was a span of 16 bases. The CDR3 length is 16 residues. DNA for the CDR3: TGTGCCAGCAGTGAGAGGGGCAATTGGGGGCAAGAGACCCAGTACTTC. Its protein is CASSERGNWGQETQYF.

V gene TRBV3-1 combines with J gene TRBJ2-5; 8 bases match TRBD2. V shed 0 bases and J 5 bases; nucleotides not matched to a gene: 11. Per the germline V gene, CDR1 is LGHDT and CDR2 is YNNKEL (reference sequence). The CDR3 has 17 amino acids. The CDR3 nucleotides read TGTGCCAGCAGCCAAGACTTCCCTGCGGGAGGCGATGAGACCCAGTACTTC. It translates to CASSQDFPAGGDETQYF.

This rearrangement joins TRBV3-1 to TRBJ1-2; D is ambiguous. This CDR3 contains 11 residues. Trimming stripped 3 bases from V and 6 bases from J, with 5 bases between. Germline loops: CDR1 LGHDT, CDR2 YNNKEL (reference sequence). CDR3 nucleotide sequence: TGTGCCAGCAGCCAGGTGGATGGCTACACCTTC. Translated, it gives CASSQVDGYTF.